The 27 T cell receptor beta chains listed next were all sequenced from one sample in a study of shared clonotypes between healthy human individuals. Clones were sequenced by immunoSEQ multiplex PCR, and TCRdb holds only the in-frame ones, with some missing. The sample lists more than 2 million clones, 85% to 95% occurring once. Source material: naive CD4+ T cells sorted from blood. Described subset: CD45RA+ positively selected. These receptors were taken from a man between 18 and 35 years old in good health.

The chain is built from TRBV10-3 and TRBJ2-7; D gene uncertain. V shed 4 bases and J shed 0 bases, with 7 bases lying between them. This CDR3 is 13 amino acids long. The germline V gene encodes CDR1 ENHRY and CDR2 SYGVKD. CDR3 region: CAISGPSSYEQYF. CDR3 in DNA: TGTGCCATCAGTGGTCCGAGCTCCTACGAGCAGTACTTC.

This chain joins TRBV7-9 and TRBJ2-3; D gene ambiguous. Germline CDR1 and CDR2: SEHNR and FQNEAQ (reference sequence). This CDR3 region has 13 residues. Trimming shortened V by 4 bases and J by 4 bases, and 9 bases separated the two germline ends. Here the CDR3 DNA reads TGTGCCAGCAGCTGGAGCAGCCCAGATACGCAGTATTTT. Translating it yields CASSWSSPDTQYF.

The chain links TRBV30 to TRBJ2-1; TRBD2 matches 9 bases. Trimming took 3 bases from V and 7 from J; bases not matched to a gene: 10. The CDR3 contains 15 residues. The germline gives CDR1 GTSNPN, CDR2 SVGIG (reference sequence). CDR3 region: CAWRGSGRMGNEQFF. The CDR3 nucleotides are TGTGCCTGGAGAGGAAGCGGGAGGATGGGGAATGAGCAGTTCTTC.

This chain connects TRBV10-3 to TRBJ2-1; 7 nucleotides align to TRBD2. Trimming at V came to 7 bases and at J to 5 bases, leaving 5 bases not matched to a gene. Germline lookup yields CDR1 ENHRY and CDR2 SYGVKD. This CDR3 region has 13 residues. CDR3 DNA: TGTGCCATCATGGCTAGCGGAAACAATGAGCAGTTCTTC. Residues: CAIMASGNNEQFF.

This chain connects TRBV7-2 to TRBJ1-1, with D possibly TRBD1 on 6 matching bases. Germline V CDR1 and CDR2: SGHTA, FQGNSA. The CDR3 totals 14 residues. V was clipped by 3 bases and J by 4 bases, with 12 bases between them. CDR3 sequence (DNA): TGTGCCAGCAGCTTCCTACAGGGAAGCACTGAAGCTTTCTTT. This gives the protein CASSFLQGSTEAFF.

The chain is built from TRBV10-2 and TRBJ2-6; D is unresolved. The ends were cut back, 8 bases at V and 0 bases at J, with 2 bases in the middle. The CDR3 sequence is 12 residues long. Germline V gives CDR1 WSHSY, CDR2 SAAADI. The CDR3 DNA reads TGCGCCAGCCTCTCTGGGGCCAACGTCCTGACTTTC. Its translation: CASLSGANVLTF.

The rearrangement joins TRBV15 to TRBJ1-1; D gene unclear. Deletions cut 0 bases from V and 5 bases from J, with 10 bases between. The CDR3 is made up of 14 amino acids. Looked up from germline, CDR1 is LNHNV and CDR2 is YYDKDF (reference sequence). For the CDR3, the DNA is TGTGCCACCAGCAGAGATCTGGTAGGAACTGAAGCTTTCTTT. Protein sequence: CATSRDLVGTEAFF.

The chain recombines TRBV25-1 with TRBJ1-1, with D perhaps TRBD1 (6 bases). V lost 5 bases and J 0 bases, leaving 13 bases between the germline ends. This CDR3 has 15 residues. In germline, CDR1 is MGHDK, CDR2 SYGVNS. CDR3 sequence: CASSREGTLNTEAFF. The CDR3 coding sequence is TGTGCCAGCAGTCGCGAGGGGACACTGAACACTGAAGCTTTCTTT.

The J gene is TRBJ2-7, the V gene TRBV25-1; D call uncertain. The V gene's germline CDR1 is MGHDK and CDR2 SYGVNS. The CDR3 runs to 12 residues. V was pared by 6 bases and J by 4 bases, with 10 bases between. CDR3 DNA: TGTGCCAGCAGCCCCGAGGCGTACGAGCAGTACTTC. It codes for CASSPEAYEQYF.

The CDR3 here is CASGPGGDYEQYF. In DNA, the CDR3 is TGTGCCAGCGGGCCGGGGGGAGATTACGAGCAGTACTTC. The chain links TRBV27 to TRBJ2-7; TRBD2 agrees at 7 bases. V lost 8 bases to trimming and J lost 4 bases; unmatched junction nucleotides: 8. The CDR3 contains 13 residues. Germline V CDR1 and CDR2: MNHEY, SMNVEV (reference sequence).

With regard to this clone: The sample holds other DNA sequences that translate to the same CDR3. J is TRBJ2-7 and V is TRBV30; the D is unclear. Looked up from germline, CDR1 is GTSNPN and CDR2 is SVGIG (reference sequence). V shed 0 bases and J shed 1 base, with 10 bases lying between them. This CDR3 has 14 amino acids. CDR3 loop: CAWSVLGGSYEQYF. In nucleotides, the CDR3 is TGTGCCTGGAGTGTATTGGGCGGTTCCTACGAGCAGTACTTC.

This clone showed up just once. CDR3 sequence reads: CASSGTGGAGYTF. The CDR3 DNA follows: TGTGCCAGCAGTGGGACAGGGGGCGCTGGCTACACCTTC. This sequence joins TRBV25-1 and TRBJ1-2; 11 nucleotides line up with TRBD1. V dropped 4 bases and J dropped 7; count of bases not matched to a gene: 2. This CDR3 is built from 13 residues. Germline V gene sequence: CDR1 MGHDK, CDR2 SYGVNS.

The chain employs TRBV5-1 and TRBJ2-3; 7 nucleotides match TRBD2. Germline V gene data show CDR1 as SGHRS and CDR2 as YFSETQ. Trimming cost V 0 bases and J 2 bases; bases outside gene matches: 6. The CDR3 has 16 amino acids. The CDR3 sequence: CASSLGAGVTTDTQYF. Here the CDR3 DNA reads TGCGCCAGCAGCTTGGGCGCGGGAGTCACCACAGATACGCAGTATTTT.

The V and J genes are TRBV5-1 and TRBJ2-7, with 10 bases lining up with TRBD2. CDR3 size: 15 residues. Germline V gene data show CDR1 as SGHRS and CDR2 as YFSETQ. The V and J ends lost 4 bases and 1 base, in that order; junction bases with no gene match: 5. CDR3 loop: CASSVGLAASYEQYF. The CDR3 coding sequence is TGCGCCAGCAGCGTAGGACTAGCGGCTTCCTACGAGCAGTACTTC.

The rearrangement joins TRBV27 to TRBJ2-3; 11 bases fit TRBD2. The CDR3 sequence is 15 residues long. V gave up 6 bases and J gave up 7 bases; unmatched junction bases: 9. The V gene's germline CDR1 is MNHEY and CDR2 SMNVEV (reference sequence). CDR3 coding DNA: TGTGCCAGCAGCCCCATAGCGGGGGGGCCTTATACGCAGTATTTT. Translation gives CASSPIAGGPYTQYF.

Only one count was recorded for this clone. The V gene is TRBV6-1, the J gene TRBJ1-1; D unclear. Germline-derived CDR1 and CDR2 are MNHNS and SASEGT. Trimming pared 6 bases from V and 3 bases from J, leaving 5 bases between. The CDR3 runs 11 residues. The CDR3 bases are TGTGCCAGCAGCCAGCACACTGAAGCTTTCTTT. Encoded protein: CASSQHTEAFF.

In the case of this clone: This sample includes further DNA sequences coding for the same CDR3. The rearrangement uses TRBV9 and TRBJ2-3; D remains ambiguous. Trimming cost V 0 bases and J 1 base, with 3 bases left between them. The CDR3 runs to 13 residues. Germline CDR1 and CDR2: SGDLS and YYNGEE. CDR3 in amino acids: CASSVAGTDTQYF. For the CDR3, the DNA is TGTGCCAGCAGCGTAGCTGGCACAGATACGCAGTATTTT.

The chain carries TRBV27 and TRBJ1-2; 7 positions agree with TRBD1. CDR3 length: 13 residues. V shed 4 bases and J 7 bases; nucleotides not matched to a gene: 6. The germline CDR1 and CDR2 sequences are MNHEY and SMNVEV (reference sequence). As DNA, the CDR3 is TGTGCCAGCAGTTACGCAGGGGGGCTTGGCTACACCTTC. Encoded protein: CASSYAGGLGYTF.

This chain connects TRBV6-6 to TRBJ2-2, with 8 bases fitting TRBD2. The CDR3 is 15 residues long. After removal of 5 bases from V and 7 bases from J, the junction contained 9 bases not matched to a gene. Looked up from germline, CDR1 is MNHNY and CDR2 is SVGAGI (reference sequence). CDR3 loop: CASSQGPGLGGELFF. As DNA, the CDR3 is TGTGCCAGCAGTCAAGGACCGGGACTAGGCGGGGAGCTGTTTTTT.

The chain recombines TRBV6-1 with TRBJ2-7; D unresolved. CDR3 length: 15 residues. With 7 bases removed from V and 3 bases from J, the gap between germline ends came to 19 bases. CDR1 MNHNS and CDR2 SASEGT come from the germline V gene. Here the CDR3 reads CASIAGPSQHYEQYF. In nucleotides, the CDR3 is TGTGCCAGCATCGCTGGGCCAAGCCAACACTACGAGCAGTACTTC.

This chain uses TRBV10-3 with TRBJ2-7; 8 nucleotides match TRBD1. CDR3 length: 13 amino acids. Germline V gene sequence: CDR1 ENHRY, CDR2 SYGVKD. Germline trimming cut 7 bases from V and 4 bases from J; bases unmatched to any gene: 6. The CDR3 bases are TGTGCCATCACCAGGGACAGGAGATACGAGCAGTACTTC. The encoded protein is CAITRDRRYEQYF.

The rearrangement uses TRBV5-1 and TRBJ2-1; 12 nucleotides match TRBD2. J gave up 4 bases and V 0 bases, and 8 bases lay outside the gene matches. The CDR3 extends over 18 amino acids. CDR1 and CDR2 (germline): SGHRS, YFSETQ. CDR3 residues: CASSLGPRTSGEYNEQFF. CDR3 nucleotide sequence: TGCGCCAGCAGCTTGGGCCCACGGACTAGCGGGGAATACAATGAGCAGTTCTTC.

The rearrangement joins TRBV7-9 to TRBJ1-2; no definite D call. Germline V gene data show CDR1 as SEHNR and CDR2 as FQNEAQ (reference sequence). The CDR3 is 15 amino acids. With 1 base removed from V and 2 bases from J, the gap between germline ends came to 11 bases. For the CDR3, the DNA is TGTGCCAGCAGCTTAGTGATTGGACGCAACTATGGCTACACCTTC. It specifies CASSLVIGRNYGYTF.

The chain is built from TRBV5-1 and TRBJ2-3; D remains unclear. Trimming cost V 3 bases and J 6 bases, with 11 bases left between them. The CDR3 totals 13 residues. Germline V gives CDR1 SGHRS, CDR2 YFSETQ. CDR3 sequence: CASSWTYGDTQYF. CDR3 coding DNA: TGCGCCAGCAGCTGGACGTACGGGGATACGCAGTATTTT.

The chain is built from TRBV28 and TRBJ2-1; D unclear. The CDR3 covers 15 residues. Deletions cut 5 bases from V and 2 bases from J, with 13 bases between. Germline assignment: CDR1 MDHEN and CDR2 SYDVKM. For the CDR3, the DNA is TGTGCCAGCAGTACCGGGTCAGGCCCCTACAATGAGCAGTTCTTC. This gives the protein CASSTGSGPYNEQFF.

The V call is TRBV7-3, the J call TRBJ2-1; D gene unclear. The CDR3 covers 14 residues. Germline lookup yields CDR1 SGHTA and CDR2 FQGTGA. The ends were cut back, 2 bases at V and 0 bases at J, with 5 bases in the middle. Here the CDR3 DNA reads TGTGCCAGCAGCTTAGGTAGCTCCTACAATGAGCAGTTCTTC. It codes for CASSLGSSYNEQFF.

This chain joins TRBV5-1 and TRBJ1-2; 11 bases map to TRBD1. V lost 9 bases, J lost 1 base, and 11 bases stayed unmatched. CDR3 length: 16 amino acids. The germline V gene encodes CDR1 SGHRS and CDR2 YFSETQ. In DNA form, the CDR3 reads TGCGCCACCTCGCAGGGACAGGGGGACGATAACTATGGCTACACCTTC. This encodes CATSQGQGDDNYGYTF.